Listed below are T cell receptor beta chains from one sample, sequenced in a study of T-cell reconstitution after alpha-beta-depleted transplantation in children. One entry per CDR3 protein results from TCRdb running MiXCR on the PCR reads. Here the sample spans about 400,000 distinct CDR3 sequences, roughly 16% being singletons. Sequencing used PBMCs, mostly from graft donor cells, obtained 360 days after TCRalphabeta/CD19-depleted stem cell transplant. These receptors originate from a boy less than two years old who had a stem cell transplant for Wiskott-Aldrich syndrome, so the T cells may come from the graft donor. CDR3s leave out the opening cysteine and the closing phenylalanine or tryptophan.

TRBV6-2/TRBV6-3 | ATKSPRREKNIQY
TRBV20-1 | SARELSFWVSHYNEQF
TRBV5-1 | ASSLEPGYSEQF
TRBV24-1 | ATSDRTGTEAF
TRBV5-1 | ASSPGPGTPKDTEAF
TRBV6-2/TRBV6-3 | ASSYSRWGGIYNEQF
TRBV24-1 | ATSESDAYEQY
TRBV30 | AWSVQRTGQF
TRBV6-5 | ASIIRAGTSNTGELF
TRBV12-3/TRBV12-4 | ASRGSNQPQH
TRBV5-1 | ASRPNVDTQY
TRBV18 | ASSPPRREATGELF
TRBV7-9 | ASSPRLRANTDTQY
TRBV7-9 | ASSLWSLRQETQY
TRBV2 | ASSGTNVGELF
TRBV19 | ASSIGTGINEQF
TRBV4-1 | ASSQPRQRPYEQY
TRBV29-1 | SVEAGTGGRDYGYT
TRBV5-1 | ASSLAGQGRTEAF
TRBV10-3 | AIKPGTSANTGELF
TRBV25-1 | ASRRYQETQY
TRBV10-3 | AIGQGDYGYT
TRBV12-3/TRBV12-4 | ASSFRTSPTGEQY
TRBV7-9 | ASSLEEGFSYEQY
TRBV27 | ASSFKGGAARIYEQY
TRBV4-1 | ASSLRRDTVLNEQF